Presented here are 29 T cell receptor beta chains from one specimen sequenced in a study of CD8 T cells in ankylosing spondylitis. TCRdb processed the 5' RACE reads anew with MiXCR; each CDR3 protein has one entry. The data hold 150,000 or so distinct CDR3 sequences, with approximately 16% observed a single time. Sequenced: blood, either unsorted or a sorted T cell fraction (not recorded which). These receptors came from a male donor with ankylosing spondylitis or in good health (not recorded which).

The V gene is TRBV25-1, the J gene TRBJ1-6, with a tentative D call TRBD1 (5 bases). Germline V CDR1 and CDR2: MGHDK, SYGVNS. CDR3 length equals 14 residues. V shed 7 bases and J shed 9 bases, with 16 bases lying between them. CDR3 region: CASIPGGDTSPLHF. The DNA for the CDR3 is TGTGCCAGCATACCCGGAGGGGATACTTCACCCCTCCACTTT.

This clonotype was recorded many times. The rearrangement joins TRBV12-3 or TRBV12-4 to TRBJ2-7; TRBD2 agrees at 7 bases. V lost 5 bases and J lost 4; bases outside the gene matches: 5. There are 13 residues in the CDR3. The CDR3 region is CASSRTSEYEQYF. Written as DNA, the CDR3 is TGTGCCAGCAGTCGTACTAGCGAGTACGAGCAGTACTTC.

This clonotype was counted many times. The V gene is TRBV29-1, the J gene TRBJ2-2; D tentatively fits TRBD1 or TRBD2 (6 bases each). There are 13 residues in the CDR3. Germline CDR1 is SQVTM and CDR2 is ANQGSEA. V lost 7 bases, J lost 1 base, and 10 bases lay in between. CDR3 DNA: TGCAGCGGTGGGGGGCGGAACACCGGGGAGCTGTTTTTT. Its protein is CSGGGRNTGELFF.

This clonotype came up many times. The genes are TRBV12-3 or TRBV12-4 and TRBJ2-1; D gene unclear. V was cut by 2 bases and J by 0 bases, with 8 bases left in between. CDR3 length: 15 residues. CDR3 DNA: TGTGCCAGCAGTTTAATCGGGCTCTCCTACAATGAGCAGTTCTTC. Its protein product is CASSLIGLSYNEQFF.

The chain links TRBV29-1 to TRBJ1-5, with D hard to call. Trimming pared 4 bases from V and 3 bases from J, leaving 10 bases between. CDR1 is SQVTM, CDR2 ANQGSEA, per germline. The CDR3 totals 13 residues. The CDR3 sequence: CSVGTSDNQPQHF. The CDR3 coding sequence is TGCAGCGTTGGCACCAGCGACAATCAGCCCCAGCATTTT.

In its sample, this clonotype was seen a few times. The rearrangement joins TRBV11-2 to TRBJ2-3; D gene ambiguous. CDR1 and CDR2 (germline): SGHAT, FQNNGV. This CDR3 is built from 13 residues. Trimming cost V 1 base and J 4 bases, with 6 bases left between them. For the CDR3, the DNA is TGTGCCAGCAGCTTAGCAGGCTCAGATACGCAGTATTTT. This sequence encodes CASSLAGSDTQYF.

CDR3 DNA sequence: TGTGCCAGCAGTTCCACCCGGGGCGAGTCCTATGGCTACACCTTC. Translation gives CASSSTRGESYGYTF. V usage is TRBV5-5 and J usage is TRBJ1-2; TRBD1 might be the D (5 bases). Trimming removed 5 bases at V and 4 bases at J, with 18 bases between. The germline V gene has CDR1 SGHKS and CDR2 YYEKEE (reference sequence). The CDR3 contains 15 residues.

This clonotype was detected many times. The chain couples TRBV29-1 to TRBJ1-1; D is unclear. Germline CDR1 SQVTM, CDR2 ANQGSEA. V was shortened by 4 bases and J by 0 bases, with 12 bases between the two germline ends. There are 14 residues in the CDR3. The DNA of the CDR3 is TGCAGCGTTGGTCCTTTCACAGTGAACACTGAAGCTTTCTTT. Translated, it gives CSVGPFTVNTEAFF.

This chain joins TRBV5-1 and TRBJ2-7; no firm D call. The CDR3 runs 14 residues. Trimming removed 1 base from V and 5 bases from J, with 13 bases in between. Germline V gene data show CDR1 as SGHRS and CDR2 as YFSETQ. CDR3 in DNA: TGCGCCAGCAGCTTGCTTTCGGCCGGAGACGAGCAGTACTTC. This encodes CASSLLSAGDEQYF.

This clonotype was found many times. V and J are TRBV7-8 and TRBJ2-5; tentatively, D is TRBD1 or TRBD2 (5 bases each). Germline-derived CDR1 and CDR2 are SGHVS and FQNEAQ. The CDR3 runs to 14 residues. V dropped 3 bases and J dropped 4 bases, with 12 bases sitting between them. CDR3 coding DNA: TGTGCCAGCAGCTTTTCGTCTGGGGGAGAGACCCAGTACTTC. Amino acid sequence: CASSFSSGGETQYF.

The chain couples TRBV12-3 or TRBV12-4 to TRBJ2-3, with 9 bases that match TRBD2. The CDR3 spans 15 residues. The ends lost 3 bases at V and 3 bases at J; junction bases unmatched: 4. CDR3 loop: CASSFSSGRTDTQYF. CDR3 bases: TGTGCCAGCAGTTTTTCCAGCGGGAGGACAGATACGCAGTATTTT.

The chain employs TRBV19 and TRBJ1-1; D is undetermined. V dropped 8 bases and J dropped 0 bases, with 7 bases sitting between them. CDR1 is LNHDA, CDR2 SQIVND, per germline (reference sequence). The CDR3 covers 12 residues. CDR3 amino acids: CASSVLNTEAFF. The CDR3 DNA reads TGTGCCAGTTCGGTGTTGAACACTGAAGCTTTCTTT.

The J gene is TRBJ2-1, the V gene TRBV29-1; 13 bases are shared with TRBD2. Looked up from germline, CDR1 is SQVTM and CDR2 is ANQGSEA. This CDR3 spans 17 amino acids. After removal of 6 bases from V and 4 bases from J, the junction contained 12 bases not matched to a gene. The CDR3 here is CSVEGLAGRGGYNEQFF. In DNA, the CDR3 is TGCAGCGTAGAGGGACTAGCGGGACGAGGGGGTTACAATGAGCAGTTCTTC.

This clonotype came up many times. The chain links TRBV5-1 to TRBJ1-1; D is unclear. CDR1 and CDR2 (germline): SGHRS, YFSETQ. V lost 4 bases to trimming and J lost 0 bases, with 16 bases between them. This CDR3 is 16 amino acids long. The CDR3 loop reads CASSLVRNRMNTEAFF. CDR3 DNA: TGCGCCAGCAGCCTAGTTCGGAACAGAATGAACACTGAAGCTTTCTTT.

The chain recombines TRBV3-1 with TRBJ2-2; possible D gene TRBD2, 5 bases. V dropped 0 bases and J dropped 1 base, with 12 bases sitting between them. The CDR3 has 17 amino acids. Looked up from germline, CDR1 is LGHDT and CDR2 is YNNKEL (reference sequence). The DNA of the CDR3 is TGTGCCAGCAGCCAAGAAAGACAACTAGAGAACACCGGGGAGCTGTTTTTT. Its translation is CASSQERQLENTGELFF.

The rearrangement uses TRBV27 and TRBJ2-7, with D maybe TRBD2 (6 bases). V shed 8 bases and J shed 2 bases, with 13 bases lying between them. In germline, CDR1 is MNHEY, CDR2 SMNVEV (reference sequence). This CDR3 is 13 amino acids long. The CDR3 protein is CASGLTGAYEQYF. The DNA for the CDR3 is TGTGCCAGCGGACTAACGGGTGCCTACGAGCAGTACTTC.

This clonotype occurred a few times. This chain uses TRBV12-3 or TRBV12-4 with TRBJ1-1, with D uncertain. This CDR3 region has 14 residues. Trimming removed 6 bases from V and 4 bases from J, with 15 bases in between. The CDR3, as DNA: TGTGCCAGCAGCCCCGGGCAGGTGGGCACTGAAGCTTTCTTT. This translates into CASSPGQVGTEAFF.

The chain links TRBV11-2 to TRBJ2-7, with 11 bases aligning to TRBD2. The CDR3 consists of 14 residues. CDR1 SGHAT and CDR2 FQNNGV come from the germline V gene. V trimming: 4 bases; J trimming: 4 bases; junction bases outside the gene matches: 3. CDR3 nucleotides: TGTGCCAGCAGCTCGGGACTAGCGGAGTACGAGCAGTACTTC. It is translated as CASSSGLAEYEQYF.

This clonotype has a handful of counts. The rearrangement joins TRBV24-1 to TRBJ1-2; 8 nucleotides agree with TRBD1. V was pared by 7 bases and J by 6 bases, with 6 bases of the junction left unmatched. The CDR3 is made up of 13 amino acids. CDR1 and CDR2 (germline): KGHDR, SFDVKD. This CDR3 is CATSLGQGHGYTF. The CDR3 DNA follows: TGTGCCACCAGCCTAGGACAGGGTCATGGCTACACCTTC.

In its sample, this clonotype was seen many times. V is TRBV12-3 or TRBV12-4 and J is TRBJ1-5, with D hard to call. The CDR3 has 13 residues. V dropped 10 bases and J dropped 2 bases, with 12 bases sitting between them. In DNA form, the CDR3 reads TGTGCCACAGCCGCCGAGGGCAATCAGCCCCAGCATTTT. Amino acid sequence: CATAAEGNQPQHF.

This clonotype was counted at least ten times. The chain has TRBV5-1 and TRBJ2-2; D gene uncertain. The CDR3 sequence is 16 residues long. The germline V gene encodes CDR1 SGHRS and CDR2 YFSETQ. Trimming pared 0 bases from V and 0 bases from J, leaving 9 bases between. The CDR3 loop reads CASSLDYGTNTGELFF. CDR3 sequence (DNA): TGCGCCAGCAGCTTGGACTACGGCACGAACACCGGGGAGCTGTTTTTT.

The CDR3 reads CASSSRQFEQYF. In nucleotides, the CDR3 is TGTGCCAGCAGTTCTCGACAATTCGAGCAGTACTTC. The chain has TRBV6-5 and TRBJ2-7; D gene ambiguous. Germline-derived CDR1 and CDR2 are MNHEY and SVGAGI. V was pared by 4 bases and J by 6 bases, with 10 bases between. This CDR3 region has 12 residues.

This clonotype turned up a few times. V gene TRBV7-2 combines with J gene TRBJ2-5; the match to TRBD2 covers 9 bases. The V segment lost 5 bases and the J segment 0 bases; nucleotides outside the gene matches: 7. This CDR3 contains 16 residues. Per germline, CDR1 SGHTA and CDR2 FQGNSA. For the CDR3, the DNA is TGTGCCAGCAGCGTCGTAGCGGGAGCGTACCAAGAGACCCAGTACTTC. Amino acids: CASSVVAGAYQETQYF.

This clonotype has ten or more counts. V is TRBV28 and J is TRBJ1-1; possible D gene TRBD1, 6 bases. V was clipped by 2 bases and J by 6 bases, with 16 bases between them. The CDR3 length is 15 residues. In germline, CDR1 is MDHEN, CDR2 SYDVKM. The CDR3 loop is CASSLGRAGGAEAFF. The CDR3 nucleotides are TGTGCCAGCAGTTTAGGTAGGGCGGGGGGCGCTGAAGCTTTCTTT.

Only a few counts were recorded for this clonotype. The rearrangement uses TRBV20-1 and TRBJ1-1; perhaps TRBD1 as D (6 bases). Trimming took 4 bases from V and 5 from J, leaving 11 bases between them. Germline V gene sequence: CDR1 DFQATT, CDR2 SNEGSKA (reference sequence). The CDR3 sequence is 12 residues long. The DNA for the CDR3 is TGCAGTGCTACCAGGGGAGAGACTGAAGCTTTCTTT. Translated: CSATRGETEAFF.

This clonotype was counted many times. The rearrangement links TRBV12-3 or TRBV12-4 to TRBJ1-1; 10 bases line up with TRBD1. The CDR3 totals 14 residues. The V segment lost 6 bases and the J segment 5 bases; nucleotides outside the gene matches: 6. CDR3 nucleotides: TGTGCCAGCAGCCTACCGGGACAGGGGACTGAAGCTTTCTTT. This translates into CASSLPGQGTEAFF.

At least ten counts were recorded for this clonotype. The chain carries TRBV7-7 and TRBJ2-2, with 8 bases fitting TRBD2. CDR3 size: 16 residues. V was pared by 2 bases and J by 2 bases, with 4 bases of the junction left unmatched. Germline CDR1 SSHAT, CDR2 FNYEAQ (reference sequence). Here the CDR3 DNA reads TGTGCCAGCAGCTTATTAGCGGGAAGAAACACCGGGGAGCTGTTTTTT. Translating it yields CASSLLAGRNTGELFF.

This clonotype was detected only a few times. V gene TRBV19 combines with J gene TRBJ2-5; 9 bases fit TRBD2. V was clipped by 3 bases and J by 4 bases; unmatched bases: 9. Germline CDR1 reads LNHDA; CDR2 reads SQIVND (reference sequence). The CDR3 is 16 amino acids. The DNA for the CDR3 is TGTGCCAGTAGTATGTCCCAGCGGGAGGATCGAGAGACCCAGTACTTC. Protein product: CASSMSQREDRETQYF.

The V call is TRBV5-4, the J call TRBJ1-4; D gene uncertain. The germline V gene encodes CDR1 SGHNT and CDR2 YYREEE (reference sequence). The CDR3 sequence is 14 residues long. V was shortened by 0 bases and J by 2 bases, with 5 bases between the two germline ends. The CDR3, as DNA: TGTGCCAGCAGCTTGGACACTACTAATGAAAAACTGTTTTTT. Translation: CASSLDTTNEKLFF.